The next 15 T cell receptor beta chains were all read from a single sample in a study of human T cells and chemical hapten exposure. TCRdb re-derived calls from the RACE reads in MiXCR, one entry per CDR3 protein. This sample has about 120,000 distinct CDR3 sequences, with 12% to 15% found just once. Time point defined: patch test 1, 2 weeks after DPC sensitization. Treatment meaning: therapeutic diphenylcyclopropenone sensitization with weekly scalp DPC. The sequencing used whole blood, collected in connection with sensitization to the hapten diphenylcyclopropenone (DPC). Receptors originate from a man aged 18 to 29 with alopecia areata. Some clones in this sample may be carry-over from other donors' samples.

The gene calls are TRBV20-1 and TRBJ1-1; 12 bases are shared with TRBD1. After removal of 5 bases from V and 7 bases from J, the junction contained 5 bases not matched to a gene. The germline V gene encodes CDR1 DFQATT and CDR2 SNEGSKA (reference sequence). CDR3 size: 13 residues. In DNA, the CDR3 is TGCAGTGCTGGGGGGACAGGGGGCGGTGAAGCTTTCTTT. Protein product: CSAGGTGGGEAFF.

This clonotype has more than one count but fewer than ten. J is TRBJ1-4 and V is TRBV9; no reliable D call. CDR3 length: 18 amino acids. Trimming took 0 bases from V and 5 from J, leaving 20 bases between them. The germline V gene has CDR1 SGDLS and CDR2 YYNGEE. CDR3 sequence reads: CASSVGKTALLTNEKLFF. CDR3 in DNA: TGTGCCAGCAGCGTAGGCAAGACGGCCCTCTTAACGAATGAAAAACTGTTTTTT.

This clonotype was counted at least ten times. V usage is TRBV25-1 and J usage is TRBJ1-5; D is undetermined. Looked up from germline, CDR1 is MGHDK and CDR2 is SYGVNS. CDR3 length equals 13 residues. Trimming took 5 bases from V and 5 from J, leaving 10 bases between them. Here the CDR3 reads CASSPGKDQPQHF. The CDR3 bases are TGTGCCAGCAGTCCGGGGAAAGATCAGCCCCAGCATTTT.

This clonotype was counted between two and nine times. This chain links TRBV7-9 with TRBJ2-3, with 10 bases matching TRBD1. The junction had 6 bases not matched to a gene; V was cut back by 4 bases and J by 2 bases. There are 16 residues in the CDR3. Germline-derived CDR1 and CDR2 are SEHNR and FQNEAQ (reference sequence). This CDR3 reads CASSSRTGGYTDTQYF. The CDR3 region has the DNA TGTGCCAGCAGCTCCCGGACAGGGGGATACACAGATACGCAGTATTTT.

V and J are TRBV19 and TRBJ1-5; 11 positions agree with TRBD1. CDR3 length: 16 amino acids. The germline V gene encodes CDR1 LNHDA and CDR2 SQIVND (reference sequence). J lost 6 bases, V lost 1 base, and 5 bases had no gene match. In nucleotides, the CDR3 is TGTGCCAGTAGTATAGCCCGGGACAGGGGGTTTCAGCCCCAGCATTTT. Residues: CASSIARDRGFQPQHF.

This clonotype was counted only a few times. The chain combines TRBV18 with TRBJ2-5; 9 bases line up with TRBD1. CDR3 length equals 14 residues. Trimming took 4 bases from V and 4 from J; bases not matched to a gene: 4. Per germline, CDR1 KGHSH and CDR2 LQKENI. This chain's CDR3 is CASSQQGARETQYF. For the CDR3, the DNA is TGTGCCAGCTCACAACAGGGGGCTCGAGAGACCCAGTACTTC.

J is TRBJ1-4 and V is TRBV28, with 7 bases lining up with TRBD1. Germline V lookup: CDR1 MDHEN, CDR2 SYDVKM. The ends lost 6 bases at V and 2 bases at J; junction bases unmatched: 3. CDR3 length: 14 amino acids. CDR3 DNA: TGTGCCAGCAGGTCGACAGGGACTAATGAAAAACTGTTTTTT. Translated: CASRSTGTNEKLFF.

This clonotype was counted only a few times. The chain links TRBV20-1 to TRBJ1-2; D is undetermined. V lost 4 bases and J lost 3, with 12 bases in between. The CDR3 totals 13 residues. The germline CDR1 and CDR2 sequences are DFQATT and SNEGSKA (reference sequence). The CDR3 DNA sequence: TGCAGTGCTATCAGGTCAGAGGACTATGGCTACACCTTC. Amino acids: CSAIRSEDYGYTF.

The chain uses TRBV28 and TRBJ2-6; maybe TRBD1 (6 bases). CDR1 and CDR2 (germline): MDHEN, SYDVKM. The V end lost 6 bases, the J end lost 0 bases, and 12 bases lay between the germline ends. The CDR3 is 16 amino acids. CDR3 in amino acids: CASRIGQTSGANVLTF. In DNA form, the CDR3 reads TGTGCCAGCAGGATTGGACAGACCTCTGGGGCCAACGTCCTGACTTTC.

This chain connects TRBV9 to TRBJ1-1; no clear D gene. CDR1 and CDR2 from the germline V gene are SGDLS and YYNGEE. The CDR3 has 14 residues. V shed 0 bases and J shed 4 bases, with 10 bases lying between them. CDR3 region: CASSVGWDPTEAFF. The CDR3 DNA reads TGTGCCAGCAGCGTAGGATGGGATCCCACTGAAGCTTTCTTT.

With regard to this clonotype: This may be a read error, as it is one base from a much larger clone. This sequence joins TRBV6-2 or TRBV6-3 and TRBJ2-5; perhaps TRBD1 as D (6 bases). This CDR3 spans 14 amino acids. The germline gives CDR1 MNHEY, CDR2 SVGEGT. Deletions cut 1 base from V and 3 bases from J, with 9 bases between. The CDR3 here is CASSYWAGEETQYF. The CDR3 DNA reads TGTGCCAGCAGTTACTGGGCAGGGGAAGAGACCCAGTACTTC.

The chain recombines TRBV7-2 with TRBJ1-4; D is possibly TRBD1 (6 bases). The CDR3 has 15 residues. The V end was cut by 5 bases, the J end by 8 bases, with 18 bases between. Germline lookup yields CDR1 SGHTA and CDR2 FQGNSA. This chain's CDR3 is CASSLLTGRGEKLFF. The CDR3 nucleotides read TGTGCCAGCAGCCTCCTCACAGGGAGGGGGGAAAAACTGTTTTTT. Combining the CDR3 with reference TRBV7-2 and TRBJ1-4 gives the whole variable domain GAGVSQSPSNKVTEKGKDVELRCDPISGHTALYWYRQSLGQGLEFLIYFQGNSAPDKSGLPSDRFSAERTGGSVSTLTIQRTQQEDSAVYLCASSLLTGRGEKLFFGSGTQLSVL.

The chain recombines TRBV12-3 or TRBV12-4 with TRBJ1-2, with TRBD1 as a possible D gene (6 bases). The CDR3 covers 13 residues. Trimming took off 4 bases at V and 7 bases at J, with 13 bases between the two ends. The chain's CDR3 is CASSWAGGLGYTF. The DNA of the CDR3 is TGTGCCAGCAGTTGGGCTGGGGGGCTTGGCTACACCTTC.

The chain employs TRBV6-6 and TRBJ2-1, with 7 bases fitting TRBD1. CDR3 length equals 16 residues. Germline V gives CDR1 MNHNY, CDR2 SVGAGI (reference sequence). V shed 0 bases, J shed 6 bases, and the junction held 8 bases outside the gene matches. The CDR3 DNA sequence: TGTGCCAGCAGTTACTCGGTACAGGGGTTGTTCAATGAGCAGTTCTTC. Its translation is CASSYSVQGLFNEQFF.

The chain couples TRBV5-1 to TRBJ1-2; no definite D call. This CDR3 spans 12 amino acids. Trimming shortened V by 2 bases and J by 9 bases, and 11 bases separated the two germline ends. The germline V gene encodes CDR1 SGHRS and CDR2 YFSETQ. For the CDR3, the DNA is TGCGCCAGCAGCTTCACCAGGAACAGCTACACCTTC. It codes for CASSFTRNSYTF.